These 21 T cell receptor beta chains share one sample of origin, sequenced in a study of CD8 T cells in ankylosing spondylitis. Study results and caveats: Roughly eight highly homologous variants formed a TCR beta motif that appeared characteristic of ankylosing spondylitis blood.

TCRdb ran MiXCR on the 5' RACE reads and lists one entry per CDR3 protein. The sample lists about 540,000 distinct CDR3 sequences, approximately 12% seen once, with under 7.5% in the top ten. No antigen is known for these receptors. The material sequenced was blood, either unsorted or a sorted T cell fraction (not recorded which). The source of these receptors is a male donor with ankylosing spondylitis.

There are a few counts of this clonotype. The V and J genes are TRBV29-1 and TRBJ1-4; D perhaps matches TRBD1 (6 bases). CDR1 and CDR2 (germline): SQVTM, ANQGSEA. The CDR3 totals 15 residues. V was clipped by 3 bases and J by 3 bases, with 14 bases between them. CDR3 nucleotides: TGCAGCGTTGACGACCCGCAGGGGCCTAATGAAAAACTGTTTTTT. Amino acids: CSVDDPQGPNEKLFF.

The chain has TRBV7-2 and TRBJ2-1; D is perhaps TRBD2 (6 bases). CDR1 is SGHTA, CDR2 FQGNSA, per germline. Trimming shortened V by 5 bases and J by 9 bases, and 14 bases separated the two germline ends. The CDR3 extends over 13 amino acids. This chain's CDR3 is CASSGEVAVEQFF. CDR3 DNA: TGTGCCAGCAGCGGGGAGGTAGCGGTTGAGCAGTTCTTC.

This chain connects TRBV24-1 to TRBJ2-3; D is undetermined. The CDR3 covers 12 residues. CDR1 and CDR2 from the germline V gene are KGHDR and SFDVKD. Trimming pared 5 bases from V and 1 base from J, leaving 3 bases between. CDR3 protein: CATSGRTDTQYF. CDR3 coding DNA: TGTGCCACCAGTGGACGCACAGATACGCAGTATTTT.

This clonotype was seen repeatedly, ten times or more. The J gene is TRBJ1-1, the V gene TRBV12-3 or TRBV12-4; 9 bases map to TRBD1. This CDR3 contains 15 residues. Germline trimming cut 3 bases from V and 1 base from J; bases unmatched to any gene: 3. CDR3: CASSFGGQGNTEAFF. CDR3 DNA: TGTGCCAGCAGTTTTGGGGGACAGGGGAACACTGAAGCTTTCTTT.

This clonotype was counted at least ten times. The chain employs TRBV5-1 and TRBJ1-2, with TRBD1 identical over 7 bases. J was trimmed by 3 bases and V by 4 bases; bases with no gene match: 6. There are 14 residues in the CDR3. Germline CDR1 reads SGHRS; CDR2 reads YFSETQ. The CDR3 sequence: CASSVTGVDYGYTF. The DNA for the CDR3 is TGCGCCAGCAGCGTTACAGGGGTCGACTATGGCTACACCTTC.

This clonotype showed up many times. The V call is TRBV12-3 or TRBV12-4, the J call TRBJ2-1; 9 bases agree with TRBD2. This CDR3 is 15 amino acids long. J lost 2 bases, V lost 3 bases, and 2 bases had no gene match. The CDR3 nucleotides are TGTGCCAGCAGTTTGGGCGGGAGGGCCTACAATGAGCAGTTCTTC. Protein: CASSLGGRAYNEQFF.

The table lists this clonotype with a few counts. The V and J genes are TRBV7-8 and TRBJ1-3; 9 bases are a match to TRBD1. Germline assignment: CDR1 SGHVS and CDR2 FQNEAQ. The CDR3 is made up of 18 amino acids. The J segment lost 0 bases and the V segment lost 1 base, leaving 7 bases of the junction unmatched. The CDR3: CASSLVPGTGFSGNTIYF. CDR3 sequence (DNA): TGTGCCAGCAGCTTAGTTCCCGGGACAGGGTTCTCTGGAAACACCATATATTTT. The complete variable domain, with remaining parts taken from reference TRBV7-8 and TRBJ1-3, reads GAGVSQSPRYKVAKRGQDVALRCDPISGHVSLFWYQQALGQGPEFLTYFQNEAQLDKSGLPSDRFFAERPEGSVSTLKIQRTQQEDSAVYLCASSLVPGTGFSGNTIYFGEGSWLTVV.

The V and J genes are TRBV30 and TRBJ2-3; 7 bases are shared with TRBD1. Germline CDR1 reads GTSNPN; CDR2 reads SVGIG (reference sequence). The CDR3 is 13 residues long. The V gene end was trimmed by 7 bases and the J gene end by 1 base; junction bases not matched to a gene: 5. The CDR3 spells CAFTGTGTDTQYF. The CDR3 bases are TGTGCCTTCACCGGGACAGGCACAGATACGCAGTATTTT.

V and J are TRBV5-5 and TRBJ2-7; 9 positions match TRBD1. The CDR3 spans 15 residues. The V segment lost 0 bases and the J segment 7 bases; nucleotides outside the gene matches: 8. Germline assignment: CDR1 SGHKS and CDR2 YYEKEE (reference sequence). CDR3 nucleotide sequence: TGTGCCAGCAGCTTGGCCGGGACAGGGAATAGGGAGCAGTACTTC. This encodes CASSLAGTGNREQYF.

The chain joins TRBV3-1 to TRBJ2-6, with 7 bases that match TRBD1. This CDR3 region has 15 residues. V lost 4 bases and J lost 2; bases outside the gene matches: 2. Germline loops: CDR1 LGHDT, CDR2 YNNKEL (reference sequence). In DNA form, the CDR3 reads TGTGCCAGCAGCCTTGGGACAGCTGGGGCCAACGTCCTGACTTTC. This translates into CASSLGTAGANVLTF. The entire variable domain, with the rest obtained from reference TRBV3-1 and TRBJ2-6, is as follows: DTAVSQTPKYLVTQMGNDKSIKCEQNLGHDTMYWYKQDSKKFLKIMFSYNNKELIINETVPNRFSPKSPDKAHLNLHINSLELGDSAVYFCASSLGTAGANVLTFGAGSRLTVL.

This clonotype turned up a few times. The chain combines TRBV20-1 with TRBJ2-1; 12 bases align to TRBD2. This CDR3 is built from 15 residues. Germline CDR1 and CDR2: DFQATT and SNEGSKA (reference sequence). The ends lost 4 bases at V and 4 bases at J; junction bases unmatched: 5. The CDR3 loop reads CSAIVGTSGYNEQFF. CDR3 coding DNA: TGCAGTGCTATTGTCGGGACTAGCGGGTACAATGAGCAGTTCTTC.

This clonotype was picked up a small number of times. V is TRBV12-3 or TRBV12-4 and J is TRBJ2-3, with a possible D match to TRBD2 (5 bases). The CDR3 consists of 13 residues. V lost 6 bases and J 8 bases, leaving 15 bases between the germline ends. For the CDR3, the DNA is TGTGCCAGCAGCCCTACCACTAGGGCTACGCAGTATTTT. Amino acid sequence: CASSPTTRATQYF.

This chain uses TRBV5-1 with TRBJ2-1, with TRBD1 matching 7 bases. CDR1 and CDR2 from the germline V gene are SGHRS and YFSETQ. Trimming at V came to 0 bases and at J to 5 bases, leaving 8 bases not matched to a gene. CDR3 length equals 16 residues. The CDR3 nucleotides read TGCGCCAGCAGCTTGGAACCGGGACAGCCTAACAATGAGCAGTTCTTC. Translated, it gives CASSLEPGQPNNEQFF.

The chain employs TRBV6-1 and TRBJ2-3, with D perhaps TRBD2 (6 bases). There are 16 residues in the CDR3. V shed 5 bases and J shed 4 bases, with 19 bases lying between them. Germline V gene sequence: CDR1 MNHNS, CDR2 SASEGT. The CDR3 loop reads CASSRASTREADTQYF. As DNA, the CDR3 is TGTGCCAGCAGTAGGGCCTCGACTAGGGAGGCAGATACGCAGTATTTT.

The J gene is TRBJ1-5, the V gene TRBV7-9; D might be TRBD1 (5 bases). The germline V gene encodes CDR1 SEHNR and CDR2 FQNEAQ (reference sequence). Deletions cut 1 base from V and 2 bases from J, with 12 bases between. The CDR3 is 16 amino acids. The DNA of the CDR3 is TGTGCCAGCAGCTTAGAGAGAGGGGCGGGCAATCAGCCCCAGCATTTT. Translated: CASSLERGAGNQPQHF.

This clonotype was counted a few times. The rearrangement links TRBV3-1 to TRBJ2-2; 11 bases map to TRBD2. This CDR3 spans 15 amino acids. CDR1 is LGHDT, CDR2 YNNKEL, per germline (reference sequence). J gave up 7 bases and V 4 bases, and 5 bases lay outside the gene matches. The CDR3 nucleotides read TGTGCCAGCAGCCGTGGGACTAGCGGAGGCGGGGAGCTGTTTTTT. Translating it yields CASSRGTSGGGELFF. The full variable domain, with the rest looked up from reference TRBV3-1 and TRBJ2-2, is DTAVSQTPKYLVTQMGNDKSIKCEQNLGHDTMYWYKQDSKKFLKIMFSYNNKELIINETVPNRFSPKSPDKAHLNLHINSLELGDSAVYFCASSRGTSGGGELFFGEGSRLTVL.

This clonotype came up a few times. CDR3 loop: CASSPGTGGAYEQYF. The CDR3 coding sequence is TGTGCCAGCAGCCCCGGGACAGGGGGCGCGTACGAGCAGTACTTC. This chain connects TRBV6-1 to TRBJ2-7; TRBD1 matches 12 bases. With V trimmed by 6 bases and J by 4 bases, 7 bases remained unmatched. The length of the CDR3 is 15 residues. CDR1 and CDR2 from the germline V gene are MNHNS and SASEGT.

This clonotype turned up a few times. The CDR3 here is CASSLVRPLTGELFF. As DNA, the CDR3 is TGTGCCAGCAGCCTCGTTCGACCCCTTACCGGGGAGCTGTTTTTT. The chain couples TRBV5-5 to TRBJ2-2; no clear D. There are 15 residues in the CDR3. Trimming shortened V by 4 bases and J by 5 bases, and 15 bases separated the two germline ends. Looked up from germline, CDR1 is SGHKS and CDR2 is YYEKEE (reference sequence).

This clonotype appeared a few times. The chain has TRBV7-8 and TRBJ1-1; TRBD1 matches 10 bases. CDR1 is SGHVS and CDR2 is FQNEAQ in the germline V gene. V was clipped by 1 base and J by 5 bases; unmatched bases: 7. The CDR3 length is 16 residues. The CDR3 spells CASSLVSGQGKTEAFF. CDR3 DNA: TGTGCCAGCAGCTTAGTGTCGGGACAGGGGAAGACTGAAGCTTTCTTT.

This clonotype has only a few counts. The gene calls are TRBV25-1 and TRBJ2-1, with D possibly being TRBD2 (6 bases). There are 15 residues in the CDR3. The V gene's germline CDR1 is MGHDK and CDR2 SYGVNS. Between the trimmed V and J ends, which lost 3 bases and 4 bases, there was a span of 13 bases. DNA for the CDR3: TGTGCCAGCAGTGATCGCAGGGCGGGGTACAATGAGCAGTTCTTC. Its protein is CASSDRRAGYNEQFF.

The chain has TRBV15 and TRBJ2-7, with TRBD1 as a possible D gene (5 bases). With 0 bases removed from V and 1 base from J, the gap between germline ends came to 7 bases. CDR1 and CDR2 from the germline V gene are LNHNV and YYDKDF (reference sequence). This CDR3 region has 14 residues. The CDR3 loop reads CATSRDRQSYEQYF. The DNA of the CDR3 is TGTGCCACCAGCAGAGATAGACAGTCCTACGAGCAGTACTTC.